The rows below give T cell receptor beta chains drawn from one sample of a study of cytomegalovirus exposure and HLA in healthy donors. Sequencing used immunoSEQ multiplex PCR; TCRdb keeps in-frame clones, though not all of them. The profile shows fewer than 80,000 clones, roughly 80% of them singletons. The sequenced sample consisted of PBMCs. All receptors derive from a middle-aged woman in good health and CMV-seropositive. Each CDR3 is given with its conserved first and last residue. The D gene is left open where the match is weak. Size values are once, few and many counts, or a class for expanded clones, and some rows have none.

V gene	D gene	clone size	J gene	CDR3 DNA	CDR3 protein
TRBV19	-	-	TRBJ2-2	TGTGCCAGTAGGCTGACTACCGGGGAGCTGTTTTTT	CASRLTTGELFF
TRBV6-1	TRBD1	-	TRBJ1-1	TGTGCCAGCAGTGATAGGGGGCAAACTTTCTTT	CASSDRGQTFF
TRBV6-5	-	-	TRBJ1-6	TGTGCCAGCAGTAACACAGGGTACTCACCCCTCCACTTT	CASSNTGYSPLHF
TRBV11-2	TRBD1	-	TRBJ1-2	TGTGCCAGCAGTGTACAGGGGCTTGGCTACACCTTC	CASSVQGLGYTF
TRBV13	-	-	TRBJ1-1	TGTGCCAGCAGTCGGACAGAGGGAACCTTGAACACTGAAGCTTTCTTT	CASSRTEGTLNTEAFF
TRBV29-1	-	few	TRBJ2-7	TGCAGCGTGAGGGCAGTGAGCTTGTCCTACGAGCAGTACTTC	CSVRAVSLSYEQYF
TRBV19	-	-	TRBJ2-2	TGTGCCAGTAGCTACATGGGAGGCGGGGAGCTGTTTTTT	CASSYMGGGELFF
TRBV7-9	TRBD2	once	TRBJ2-7	TGTGCCAGCAGCTTTACGACTAGCGGCGCCTACGAGCAGTACTTC	CASSFTTSGAYEQYF
TRBV6-1	-	few	TRBJ1-4	TGCGCCAGCCAGCGGGGTGAAAAACTGTTTTTT	CASQRGEKLFF
TRBV27	TRBD1	-	TRBJ1-2	TGTGCCAGCAGTTCATACAGGGGAGCTAACTATGGCTACACCTTC	CASSSYRGANYGYTF
TRBV6-5	-	-	TRBJ2-5	TGTGCCAGCAGCCCCGGACTATTTAGGGGAGAGACCCAGTACTTC	CASSPGLFRGETQYF
TRBV5-4	-	-	TRBJ1-2	TGTGCCAGCAGCCCCCGGGACGGAGGGGCTGGCTACACCTTC	CASSPRDGGAGYTF
TRBV5-1	TRBD2	few	TRBJ2-7	TGCGCCAGCAGCTTGGCCCCCGGGACTACAGCCTACGAGCAGTACTTC	CASSLAPGTTAYEQYF
TRBV5-6	-	-	TRBJ1-3	TGTGCCAGCAGCTTGACCGGGGTAAAGGGAAACACCATATATTTT	CASSLTGVKGNTIYF
TRBV5-4	-	-	TRBJ2-3	TGTGCCAGCAGCAGCGGCCTGGGGAGACTCACAGATACGCAGTATTTT	CASSSGLGRLTDTQYF
TRBV5-8	-	-	TRBJ1-1	TGTGCCAGCAGCTTCTTGACAGGGAACACTGAAGCTTTCTTT	CASSFLTGNTEAFF
TRBV19	TRBD1	-	TRBJ1-5	TGTGCCAGTAGTATGGCCACCCCGGGACAGCGTCGTCAGCCCCAGCATTTT	CASSMATPGQRRQPQHF
TRBV11-2	-	-	TRBJ2-1	TGTGCCAGCAGCTTAGATACAGGCGGCTCCTACAATGAGCAGTTCTTC	CASSLDTGGSYNEQFF
TRBV5-1	-	-	TRBJ2-7	TGCGCCAGCAGCTTGGGGGGCGGCGAGCAGTACTTC	CASSLGGGEQYF
TRBV9	TRBD1	-	TRBJ1-2	TGTGCCAGCAGCTTGTCGACAGGGCATAGGCCGGCTATAGGGGGCTACACCTTC	CASSLSTGHRPAIGGYTF
TRBV29-1	TRBD1	-	TRBJ2-7	TGCAGCGTGGAAGGTGGAGTAGGGACAGGGGAAGAGCAGTACTTC	CSVEGGVGTGEEQYF
TRBV2	-	-	TRBJ1-5	TGTGCCAGCAGTGAAGGAGTTAATCAGCCCCAGCATTTT	CASSEGVNQPQHF
TRBV2	TRBD1	once	TRBJ2-7	TGTGCCAGCAGTGGCGACAGGGTCTCCTACGAGCAGTACTTC	CASSGDRVSYEQYF
TRBV9	-	-	TRBJ1-2	TGTGCCAGCAGCCAGCGGGCCCCCTATGGCTACACCTTC	CASSQRAPYGYTF
TRBV10-3	-	-	TRBJ1-1	TGTGCCACAGCGCCAAGTCAGAACACTGAAGCTTTCTTT	CATAPSQNTEAFF
TRBV6-5	TRBD1	-	TRBJ1-2	TGTGCCAGCAGTCACGGACAGGCTGGCTACACCTTC	CASSHGQAGYTF
TRBV21-1	-	-	TRBJ2-3	TGTGCCAGCAGCCTAATCAGGGGTATAGATACGCAGTATTTT	CASSLIRGIDTQYF
TRBV6-5	-	-	TRBJ1-3	TGTGCCAGCAGTTACTCACAGAGCCGCTCTGGAAACACCATATATTTT	CASSYSQSRSGNTIYF
TRBV13	TRBD1	once	TRBJ2-7	TGTGCCAGCAGCTCGTTAAGACAGGGGAAATCCTACGAGCAGTACTTC	CASSSLRQGKSYEQYF
TRBV15	-	-	TRBJ2-7	TGTGCCACCAGCAGAGATCGAGGAGAGCAGTACTTC	CATSRDRGEQYF
TRBV6-5	TRBD1	-	TRBJ2-7	TGTGCCGGACAATTGGACAGGGTGACGAGGAAGCAGTACTTC	CAGQLDRVTRKQYF
TRBV7-2	-	few	TRBJ1-3	TGTGCCAGCAGCGCCGGGGTACTGGGAAACACCATATATTTT	CASSAGVLGNTIYF
TRBV5-1	-	-	TRBJ1-6	TGCGCCAGCAGCTTAAAGAGCTCCTATAATTCACCCCTCCACTTT	CASSLKSSYNSPLHF
TRBV7-2	-	few	TRBJ2-1	TGTGCCAGCAGCTTTAAGCATGAGCAGTTCTTC	CASSFKHEQFF
TRBV9	-	-	TRBJ1-2	TGTGCCAGCAGCCCCGCTTCAGCTAACTATGGCTACACCTTC	CASSPASANYGYTF
TRBV2	TRBD1	once	TRBJ1-4	TGTGCCAGCAGGACGGACAGGGCAGCTAATGAAAAACTGTTTTTT	CASRTDRAANEKLFF
TRBV18	TRBD1	-	TRBJ2-6	TGTGCCAGCTCACCTTTCCGGGACAGGGGGCCTGGGGCCAACGTCCTGACTTTC	CASSPFRDRGPGANVLTF
TRBV16	TRBD1	-	TRBJ1-2	TGTGCCAGCAGCCAAGGACAGGCCACTTATGGCTACACCTTC	CASSQGQATYGYTF
TRBV5-1	-	-	TRBJ1-1	TGCGCCAGCGCAGGGAAGAACACTGAAGCTTTCTTT	CASAGKNTEAFF
TRBV6-4	TRBD1	-	TRBJ2-2	TGTGCCAGCAGTGAAACCGGGACAGGGTACACCGGGGAGCTGTTTTTT	CASSETGTGYTGELFF
TRBV9	TRBD2	-	TRBJ2-1	TGTGCCAGCAGCATCACCGGCGGGGGGCGGTACAATGAGCAGTTCTTC	CASSITGGGRYNEQFF
TRBV19	-	few	TRBJ2-4	TGTGCCAGTAGTAACGGCGGAACTCTAGCCAAAAACATTCAGTACTTC	CASSNGGTLAKNIQYF
TRBV6-1	-	-	TRBJ1-5	TGTGCCAGCAGTGACTTGTGGGCACAAGCTCAGCCCCAGCATTTT	CASSDLWAQAQPQHF
TRBV27	-	-	TRBJ1-5	TGTGCCAGCAGTCGACAGAATCAGCCCCAGCATTTT	CASSRQNQPQHF
TRBV6-6	-	-	TRBJ1-2	TGTGCCAGCCGGGCGGGTACCAGCTACACCTTC	CASRAGTSYTF
TRBV18	-	-	TRBJ2-7	TGTGCCAGCTCACCAATGGCCGGACAGACCTACGAGCAGTACTTC	CASSPMAGQTYEQYF
TRBV11-3	TRBD2	-	TRBJ2-1	TGTGCCAGCAGCCCATCTAGCGGGGGGGCGAATGAGCAGTTCTTC	CASSPSSGGANEQFF
TRBV7-2	-	once	TRBJ1-5	TGTGCCAGCAGCTTAGGGGGGCGCCCGAGGAATCAGCCCCAGCATTTT	CASSLGGRPRNQPQHF
TRBV6-1	-	-	TRBJ2-1	TGTGCCAGCAGTGACAGGATTAATGAGCAGTTCTTC	CASSDRINEQFF
TRBV18	TRBD1	-	TRBJ1-2	TGTGCCAGCTCACCGCAGGGACAGGGGCAATATGGCTACACCTTC	CASSPQGQGQYGYTF
TRBV7-2	-	-	TRBJ1-4	TGTGCCAGCAGCTTCGAGGGGCAGGGGGAAAAACTGTTTTTT	CASSFEGQGEKLFF
TRBV19	-	few	TRBJ2-2	TGTGCCAGTAGTGTTACAGTCACCGGGGAGCTGTTTTTT	CASSVTVTGELFF
TRBV7-9	-	few	TRBJ1-1	TGTGCCAGCAGCTTAATAGGGGCGCGCACTGAAGCTTTCTTT	CASSLIGARTEAFF
TRBV19	TRBD1	-	TRBJ1-1	TGTGCCAGTAGTCCGGGACAGGGGAACACTGAAGCTTTCTTT	CASSPGQGNTEAFF
TRBV19	-	-	TRBJ1-2	TGTGCCAGTAGTATAATTGGGGGGGCGTATGGCTACACCTTC	CASSIIGGAYGYTF
TRBV18	-	-	TRBJ2-3	TGTGCCAGCTCACCACCTGGGGGGAGCCAAAGCGCGCAGTATTTT	CASSPPGGSQSAQYF
TRBV25-1	TRBD2	few	TRBJ2-7	TGTGCCAGCAGTGAGACCGGGGGGACCTACGAGCAGTACTTC	CASSETGGTYEQYF
TRBV30	-	-	TRBJ2-7	TGTGCCTGGAATGAGGCCAGGGCGAGCGAGCAGTACTTC	CAWNEARASEQYF